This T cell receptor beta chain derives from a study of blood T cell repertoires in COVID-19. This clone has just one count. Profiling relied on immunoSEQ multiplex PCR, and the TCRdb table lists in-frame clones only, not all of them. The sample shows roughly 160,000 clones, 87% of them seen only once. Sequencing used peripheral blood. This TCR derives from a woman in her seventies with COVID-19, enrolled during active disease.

CDR3 region: CAWSVPGADRGHEKLFF. CDR3 nucleotides: TGTGCCTGGAGTGTACCGGGAGCGGACAGGGGGCATGAAAAACTGTTTTTT. V gene TRBV30 combines with J gene TRBJ1-4, with 11 bases lining up with TRBD1. The germline CDR1 and CDR2 sequences are GTSNPN and SVGIG (reference sequence). Trimming at V came to 0 bases and at J to 6 bases, leaving 9 bases not matched to a gene. The length of the CDR3 is 17 residues.